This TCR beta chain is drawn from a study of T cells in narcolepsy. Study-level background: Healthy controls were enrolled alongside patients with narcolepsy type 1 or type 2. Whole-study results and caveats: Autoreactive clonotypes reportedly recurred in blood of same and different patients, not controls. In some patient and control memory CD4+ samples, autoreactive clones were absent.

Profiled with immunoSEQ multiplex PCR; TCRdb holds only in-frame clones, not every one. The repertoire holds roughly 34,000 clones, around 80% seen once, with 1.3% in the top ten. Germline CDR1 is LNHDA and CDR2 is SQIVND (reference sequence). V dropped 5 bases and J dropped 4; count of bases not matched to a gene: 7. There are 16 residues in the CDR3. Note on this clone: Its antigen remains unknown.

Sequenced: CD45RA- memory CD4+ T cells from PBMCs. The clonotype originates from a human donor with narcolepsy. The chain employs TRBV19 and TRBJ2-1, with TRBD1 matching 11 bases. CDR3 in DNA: TGTGCCAGTAGTTCCCCGGGACAGGGGGTATACAATGAGCAGTTCTTC. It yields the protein CASSSPGQGVYNEQFF.